These T cell receptor beta chains were read from a single sample in a study of somatic mutations in cytotoxic T cells in rheumatoid arthritis. Libraries were prepared by immunoSEQ multiplex PCR; TCRdb keeps only in-frame clonotypes and omits some of them. The repertoire holds 7,000 or so clones, with roughly 70% as singletons. Sequencing was performed on CD8+ T cells sorted from blood. The receptors were sampled from an adult with rheumatoid arthritis. The CDR3 runs from the conserved cysteine through the conserved F or W. The order of the fields is clone size, J gene, D gene, V gene, CDR3 protein, CDR3 DNA. The D gene is left open where the match is weak. Only part of the rows carry a size: once, few, many, or a class if the clone is expanded.

>-|TRBJ1-5|TRBD1|TRBV28
CASIPLRDRNSNQPQHF
TGTGCCAGCATTCCGCTCCGGGACAGAAATAGCAATCAGCCCCAGCATTTT
>-|TRBJ2-3|-|TRBV11-2
CASSFLITDTQYF
TGTGCCAGCAGCTTTCTGATCACAGATACGCAGTATTTT
>-|TRBJ2-7|TRBD2|TRBV2
CATHGTSGGSSSYEQYF
TGTGCCACACACGGGACTAGCGGGGGGTCCAGCTCCTACGAGCAGTACTTC
>-|TRBJ2-4|TRBD1|TRBV5-1
CASSGPGQGADIQYF
TGCGCCAGCAGCGGTCCGGGACAGGGGGCGGACATTCAGTACTTC
>-|TRBJ1-4|-|TRBV11-2
CASSLEWPDNEKLFF
TGTGCCAGCAGCTTAGAATGGCCAGATAATGAAAAACTGTTTTTT
>-|TRBJ1-1|TRBD1|TRBV15
CATTPDRGLSEAFF
TGTGCCACCACCCCCGACAGGGGGCTATCTGAAGCTTTCTTT
>once|TRBJ2-1|TRBD2|TRBV2
CASSAGTSGLNEQFF
TGTGCCAGCAGTGCCGGGACTAGCGGCCTCAATGAGCAGTTCTTC
>-|TRBJ1-2|-|TRBV25-1
CASSESSAANYGYTF
TGTGCCAGCAGTGAATCCTCGGCTGCTAACTATGGCTACACCTTC
>-|TRBJ2-7|-|TRBV9
CASSVGTTYEQYF
TGTGCCAGCAGCGTAGGGACTACCTACGAGCAGTACTTC
>-|TRBJ1-2|TRBD1|TRBV5-6
CASSLTGGSTNYGYTF
TGTGCCAGCAGCTTAACAGGGGGATCGACTAACTATGGCTACACCTTC
>-|TRBJ2-7|-|TRBV7-2
CASRGADIAYEQYF
TGTGCCAGCCGGGGGGCTGACATCGCCTACGAGCAGTACTTC
>-|TRBJ2-3|-|TRBV19
CASGGVGGTDTQYF
TGTGCCAGTGGAGGGGTCGGGGGCACAGATACGCAGTATTTT
>-|TRBJ1-1|TRBD1|TRBV7-6
CASSPRTGANTEAFF
TGTGCCAGCAGCCCGCGGACAGGGGCGAACACTGAAGCTTTCTTT
>-|TRBJ2-1|-|TRBV29-1
CSVYREGEQFF
TGCAGCGTATATCGAGAGGGTGAGCAGTTCTTC
>-|TRBJ1-2|TRBD1|TRBV4-1
CASSQDGQGANYGYTF
TGCGCCAGCAGCCAAGACGGACAGGGGGCCAACTATGGCTACACCTTC
>-|TRBJ2-1|TRBD2|TRBV14
CASSQDTSGVLYNEQFF
TGTGCCAGCAGCCAAGATACAAGCGGGGTGCTCTACAATGAGCAGTTCTTC
>-|TRBJ1-1|TRBD1|TRBV10-3
CAISEEGDRVAFF
TGTGCCATCAGTGAGGAGGGGGACAGGGTGGCTTTCTTT
>-|TRBJ1-2|TRBD1|TRBV29-1
CSVERGLDRARHYGYTF
TGCAGCGTTGAGCGGGGGCTCGACAGGGCTCGTCACTATGGCTACACCTTC
>-|TRBJ2-7|-|TRBV11-2
CASSMGSYEQYF
TGTGCCAGCAGCATGGGGTCCTACGAGCAGTACTTC
>-|TRBJ2-7|-|TRBV5-4
CASSLYRVGEQYF
TGTGCCAGCAGCCTCTACCGCGTGGGCGAGCAGTACTTC
>-|TRBJ2-1|TRBD2|TRBV5-4
CATARGGNGNEQFF
TGTGCCACCGCCCGGGGGGGCAACGGCAATGAGCAGTTCTTC
>-|TRBJ2-2|-|TRBV7-7
CASKGGSSTGELFF
TGTGCTAGCAAAGGAGGGAGCAGCACCGGGGAGCTGTTTTTT
>-|TRBJ2-5|-|TRBV27
CASSTAGRGGETQYF
TGTGCCAGCAGCACCGCGGGCAGGGGGGGAGAGACCCAGTACTTC
>-|TRBJ2-3|TRBD2|TRBV9
CASSKRGGSTDTQYF
TGTGCCAGCAGCAAGCGGGGGGGATCCACAGATACGCAGTATTTT
>-|TRBJ2-1|-|TRBV18
CASSPEANEQFF
TGTGCCAGCTCACCGGAGGCTAATGAGCAGTTCTTC
>few|TRBJ2-5|-|TRBV11-1
CASSPPDVKETQYF
TGTGCCAGCAGCCCTCCCGACGTTAAAGAGACCCAGTACTTC
>-|TRBJ2-5|TRBD1|TRBV6-6
CASSYSGQQETQYF
TGTGCCAGCAGTTACTCGGGACAGCAAGAGACCCAGTACTTC
>-|TRBJ2-5|-|TRBV11-2
CASSLAGNRGPQYF
TGTGCCAGCAGCTTAGCTGGCAATCGGGGGCCCCAGTACTTC
>-|TRBJ1-2|-|TRBV7-8
CASSLAHYGYTF
TGTGCCAGCAGCTTAGCCCACTATGGCTACACCTTC
>-|TRBJ2-1|TRBD1|TRBV19
CASSRDRGINEQFF
TGTGCCAGTAGTAGGGACAGGGGGATTAATGAGCAGTTCTTC
>few|TRBJ1-1|-|TRBV19
CASTVGNTEAFF
TGTGCCAGTACCGTGGGAAACACTGAAGCTTTCTTT
>-|TRBJ1-1|-|TRBV18
CASSPRTGGGNTEAFF
TGTGCCAGCTCACCACGCACGGGGGGAGGTAACACTGAAGCTTTCTTT
>-|TRBJ1-2|-|TRBV27
CASSFTNGANGYTF
TGTGCCAGCAGTTTTACAAACGGAGCTAATGGCTACACCTTC
>-|TRBJ2-1|TRBD1|TRBV4-1
CASSQDGTDYNEQFF
TGCGCCAGCAGCCAAGATGGGACAGACTACAATGAGCAGTTCTTC
>few|TRBJ2-3|-|TRBV2
CASSFGGAGDTQYF
TGTGCCAGCAGTTTTGGGGGGGCAGGGGATACGCAGTATTTT
>-|TRBJ1-2|-|TRBV30
CAWNPEGASYGYTF
TGTGCCTGGAACCCCGAAGGGGCCAGCTATGGTTACACCTTC
>once|TRBJ2-3|TRBD1|TRBV15
CATSRLPGQGADTQYF
TGTGCCACCAGCAGACTTCCGGGACAGGGGGCAGATACGCAGTATTTT
>-|TRBJ1-4|-|TRBV4-1
CASSHLIPLGYAHLMKNCFF
-
>-|TRBJ2-7|TRBD2|TRBV13
CASRGGASYEQYF
TGTGCCAGCAGGGGAGGGGCCTCCTACGAGCAGTACTTC
>-|TRBJ1-2|TRBD1|TRBV5-6
CASTSFGRTGVYGYTF
TGTGCCAGCACCTCCTTCGGGCGGACAGGGGTCTATGGCTACACCTTC
>-|TRBJ2-7|-|TRBV5-8
CASSPEGLASNEQYF
TGTGCCAGCAGTCCCGAGGGGCTAGCCTCGAATGAGCAGTACTTC